These 2 T cell receptor beta chains originate from one sample sequenced in a study of T-cell reconstitution after alpha-beta-depleted transplantation in children (dated by TCRdb to about 2016). Library preparation used PCR. The sequencing machine was an Illumina HiSeq 2500. Molecular barcoding was employed in the preparation of TCR libraries, with unique molecular identifiers being used to normalize TCRbeta repertoire quantification. TCRdb reanalyzed the raw reads on its own, using fastp at Q25 for trimming and MiXCR for clone calling, and kept in-frame beta chains. Rows are combined by CDR3 protein, so each entry shows the most common genes and DNA. This sample is represented by 360,000 or so distinct CDR3 sequences; around 20% of them were singletons. The ten largest account for around 4% of the sample. This material consisted of PBMCs from the stem cell graft donor, taken from the stem cell graft. These receptor sequences come from a human donor who donated a stem cell graft to a child with acute myeloid leukemia.

This clonotype was seen at least ten times. This sequence joins TRBV20-1 and TRBJ2-3; 9 nucleotides agree with TRBD2. CDR1 is DFQATT, CDR2 SNEGSKA, per germline (reference sequence). CDR3 length: 14 residues. In nucleotides, the CDR3 is TGCAGAGGGACCGGGACTAGCCTCACAGATACGCAGTATTTT. Protein: CRGTGTSLTDTQYF.

The CDR3 reads CASSYLGRGGGRGYNEQFF. In DNA form, the CDR3 reads TGTGCCAGCAGTTACCTTGGGCGCGGAGGGGGCCGGGGCTACAATGAGCAGTTCTTC. The genes are TRBV6-5 and TRBJ2-1; D might be TRBD1 (7 bases). CDR3 size: 19 residues. CDR1 MNHEY and CDR2 SVGAGI come from the germline V gene. Trimming removed 2 bases from V and 3 bases from J, with 23 bases in between.